This T cell receptor beta chain derives from a study of cytomegalovirus exposure and HLA in healthy donors. Across the whole study: For the roughly 370 genotyped donors, about 79% fell within the Caucasian-associated ancestry cluster. The study's findings and limits: Accurate HLA-A and HLA-B prediction from TCR beta sequences was reported for most subjects. Fewer N-insertions than the approximately 700-donor mean were reportedly shown by an Asian-associated ancestry cluster in a later analysis. Among the most significant clusters, several appeared linked to common viral pathogens in a later analysis.

Germline V gives CDR1 SGHTA, CDR2 FQGNSA. The CDR3 length is 13 residues. V lost 0 bases to trimming and J lost 3 bases, with 5 bases between them. In the case of this clone: Its specificity is not known.

The PCR ran on 60 Vbeta and 13 Jbeta primers. Profiled with immunoSEQ multiplex PCR; TCRdb holds only in-frame clones, not every one. The sample gives about 200,000 clones, approximately 80% of which show up once; over 1.5% is in the top ten. The receptor comes from a woman aged 25-40 years in good health and CMV-seronegative. The rearrangement links TRBV7-2 to TRBJ1-1, with D uncertain. The specimen sequenced was PBMCs. This CDR3 is CASSLAEDTEAFF. CDR3 DNA sequence: TGTGCCAGCAGCTTAGCAGAGGACACTGAAGCTTTCTTT.